Shown below are 25 T cell receptor beta chains from a single sample sequenced in a study of cytomegalovirus exposure and HLA in healthy donors. Vbeta (60) and Jbeta (13) primers were used in the PCR. The repertoire was sequenced with immunoSEQ multiplex PCR; TCRdb's copy has only in-frame clones and lacks some. Of around 160,000 clones in the sample, around four fifths are singletons; the top ten hold approximately 9.8%. The sample taken for sequencing was PBMCs. The receptor set was obtained from a man between 18 and 29 years old in good health and CMV-seropositive.

The chain employs TRBV11-2 and TRBJ2-5, with a possible D match to TRBD2 (6 bases). The V gene's germline CDR1 is SGHAT and CDR2 FQNNGV. The CDR3 extends over 11 amino acids. Trimming took off 6 bases at V and 5 bases at J, with 7 bases between the two ends. The CDR3 loop reads CASSRGETQYF. The CDR3 DNA reads as TGTGCCAGCAGTCGGGGGGAGACCCAGTACTTC.

The chain has TRBV30 and TRBJ1-5; the D gene is possibly TRBD1 (6 bases). The germline CDR1 and CDR2 sequences are GTSNPN and SVGIG (reference sequence). There are 13 residues in the CDR3. With 1 base removed from V and 4 bases from J, the gap between germline ends came to 8 bases. The CDR3 DNA sequence: TGTGCCTGGAGTGGGGGGCGGAATCAGCCCCAGCATTTT. This sequence encodes CAWSGGRNQPQHF.

The chain combines TRBV28 with TRBJ1-5, with D hard to call. This CDR3 contains 12 residues. Trimming stripped 6 bases from V and 2 bases from J, with 5 bases between. CDR1 MDHEN and CDR2 SYDVKM come from the germline V gene. The CDR3, as DNA: TGTGCCAGCAGCGGGGGCAATCAGCCCCAGCATTTT. It yields the protein CASSGGNQPQHF.

This chain uses TRBV28 with TRBJ2-1; 7 nucleotides agree with TRBD1. The CDR3 length is 13 residues. J lost 5 bases, V lost 6 bases, and 4 bases had no gene match. Germline CDR1 and CDR2: MDHEN and SYDVKM. CDR3 sequence reads: CASRWGQNNEQFF. DNA for the CDR3: TGTGCCAGCAGATGGGGACAGAACAATGAGCAGTTCTTC.

The rearrangement links TRBV6-1 to TRBJ1-1, with TRBD1 as a possible D gene (5 bases). The germline gives CDR1 MNHNS, CDR2 SASEGT. The length of the CDR3 is 15 residues. The germline V and J ends were trimmed by 8 bases and 3 bases, with 19 bases remaining between them. The CDR3: CASPGPGRGDTEAFF. For the CDR3, the DNA is TGTGCCAGCCCAGGACCGGGGCGGGGGGACACTGAAGCTTTCTTT.

With respect to this clone: This sample also contains other DNA sequences that code for the same CDR3. The chain uses TRBV28 and TRBJ1-1, with unresolved D. V lost 1 base to trimming and J lost 1 base, with 4 bases between them. The CDR3 runs 13 residues. Per germline, CDR1 MDHEN and CDR2 SYDVKM. This CDR3 is CASSLSGNTEAFF. The CDR3 DNA reads TGTGCCAGCAGTTTATCAGGGAACACTGAAGCTTTCTTT.

Here the CDR3 DNA reads TGTGCCAGTGCGAACCGACAGGGTATTTTCCAGCCCCAGCATTTT. It codes for CASANRQGIFQPQHF. The V and J genes are TRBV28 and TRBJ1-5; 7 bases are shared with TRBD1. This CDR3 contains 15 residues. Trimming removed 9 bases from V and 7 bases from J; junction bases left unmatched: 15. In germline, CDR1 is MDHEN, CDR2 SYDVKM.

The J gene is TRBJ2-1, the V gene TRBV5-5; 8 bases map to TRBD1. The ends lost 2 bases at V and 9 bases at J; junction bases unmatched: 10. This CDR3 has 15 amino acids. Germline V CDR1 and CDR2: SGHKS, YYEKEE (reference sequence). CDR3 nucleotide sequence: TGTGCCAGCAGCTTTATGGTTCAGGGGGCTTCTGAGCAGTTCTTC. It encodes CASSFMVQGASEQFF.

The chain joins TRBV27 to TRBJ2-7, with a tentative D call TRBD1 (6 bases). V was cut by 2 bases and J by 2 bases, with 7 bases left in between. The CDR3 consists of 13 residues. Germline CDR1 is MNHEY and CDR2 is SMNVEV (reference sequence). This CDR3 reads CASSLQGTYEQYF. CDR3 sequence (DNA): TGTGCCAGCAGTTTACAGGGGACCTACGAGCAGTACTTC.

The V call is TRBV11-2, the J call TRBJ2-5, with TRBD1 matching over 10 bases. The ends lost 5 bases at V and 5 bases at J; junction bases unmatched: 5. The CDR3 sequence is 14 residues long. The germline V gene has CDR1 SGHAT and CDR2 FQNNGV. As DNA, the CDR3 is TGTGCCAGCAGCGATGACAGGGGGCACGAGACCCAGTACTTC. Translated: CASSDDRGHETQYF.

The gene calls are TRBV5-4 and TRBJ1-1; no firm D call. This CDR3 spans 17 amino acids. Trimming pared 4 bases from V and 2 bases from J, leaving 21 bases between. Germline values: CDR1 SGHNT, CDR2 YYREEE (reference sequence). This CDR3 reads CASSPAGPALTNTEAFF. The CDR3 nucleotides read TGTGCCAGCAGCCCTGCCGGCCCGGCGTTGACTAACACTGAAGCTTTCTTT.

The chain couples TRBV29-1 to TRBJ2-7, with TRBD1 identical over 9 bases. The V and J ends lost 7 bases and 5 bases, in that order; junction bases with no gene match: 9. The germline gives CDR1 SQVTM, CDR2 ANQGSEA. The length of the CDR3 is 13 residues. CDR3 in amino acids: CSARGTGLDEQYF. Here the CDR3 DNA reads TGCAGCGCCCGAGGGACAGGGCTCGACGAGCAGTACTTC.

This clone occurred once. The gene calls are TRBV10-3 and TRBJ1-5; D gene unclear. This CDR3 comprises 15 residues. Germline V gene data show CDR1 as ENHRY and CDR2 as SYGVKD. The V end lost 0 bases, the J end lost 2 bases, and 8 bases lay between the germline ends. The CDR3 loop reads CAISESIVGNQPQHF. The CDR3 DNA reads TGTGCCATCAGTGAGTCAATAGTGGGCAATCAGCCCCAGCATTTT.

A word on this clone: The same CDR3 arises from other DNA sequences in this sample as well. CDR3 bases: TGTGCCAGCAGCCTGGGGGGGGGCAACACTGAAGCTTTCTTT. It translates to CASSLGGGNTEAFF. The V call is TRBV7-2, the J call TRBJ1-1; D is possibly TRBD1 (6 bases). Trimming left V 5 bases short and J 2 bases short, with 12 bases between. The CDR3 is 14 amino acids. CDR1 and CDR2 from the germline V gene are SGHTA and FQGNSA.

The genes are TRBV27 and TRBJ2-1, with 10 bases identical to TRBD1. Per the germline V gene, CDR1 is MNHEY and CDR2 is SMNVEV (reference sequence). The CDR3 is 15 residues long. V shed 5 bases, J shed 9 bases, and the junction held 10 bases outside the gene matches. This chain's CDR3 is CASSGPGQGIGEQFF. CDR3 bases: TGTGCCAGCAGTGGGCCGGGACAGGGGATTGGTGAGCAGTTCTTC.

This clone has a handful of counts. The chain joins TRBV30 to TRBJ2-1, with 8 positions matching TRBD2. Looked up from germline, CDR1 is GTSNPN and CDR2 is SVGIG (reference sequence). The CDR3 loop spans 14 amino acids. Trimming cost V 5 bases and J 5 bases; bases outside gene matches: 8. The CDR3 loop is CAWFSGAQNNEQFF. The DNA of the CDR3 is TGTGCCTGGTTTAGCGGGGCCCAGAACAATGAGCAGTTCTTC.

V and J are TRBV4-2 and TRBJ2-7; 8 nucleotides agree with TRBD1. The CDR3 is 16 residues long. CDR1 and CDR2 from the germline V gene are LGHNA and YNFKEQ. Unmatched junction bases numbered 10, after V lost 4 bases and J lost 2 bases. The CDR3 loop reads CASSLLTDRGAYEQYF. CDR3 nucleotides: TGTGCCAGCAGCCTGCTAACTGACAGGGGAGCCTACGAGCAGTACTTC.

The rearrangement joins TRBV5-1 to TRBJ2-1; 7 bases are shared with TRBD2. This CDR3 spans 15 amino acids. CDR1 and CDR2 (germline): SGHRS, YFSETQ. V was clipped by 0 bases and J by 5 bases; unmatched bases: 5. CDR3: CASSLVASGNNEQFF. The CDR3 nucleotides read TGCGCCAGCAGCTTGGTGGCTAGCGGCAACAATGAGCAGTTCTTC.

The chain has TRBV19 and TRBJ2-6; D gene ambiguous. Trimming pared 3 bases from V and 0 bases from J, leaving 6 bases between. The CDR3 has 15 residues. The germline V gene encodes CDR1 LNHDA and CDR2 SQIVND (reference sequence). The CDR3 loop reads CASSMYISGANVLTF. The CDR3 DNA follows: TGTGCCAGTAGTATGTATATCTCTGGGGCCAACGTCCTGACTTTC.

The rearrangement uses TRBV19 and TRBJ2-5, with 8 bases fitting TRBD2. The CDR3 length is 14 residues. The germline V gene encodes CDR1 LNHDA and CDR2 SQIVND (reference sequence). Germline trimming cut 8 bases from V and 4 bases from J; bases unmatched to any gene: 9. The CDR3 protein is CASGPGLVVETQYF. The CDR3 nucleotides are TGTGCCAGTGGACCGGGACTAGTAGTAGAGACCCAGTACTTC.

This clone was counted once. V and J are TRBV5-1 and TRBJ1-1; a possible D gene is TRBD1 (6 bases). Trimming took off 1 base at V and 8 bases at J, with 18 bases between the two ends. Per the germline V gene, CDR1 is SGHRS and CDR2 is YFSETQ. The CDR3 is made up of 15 amino acids. The CDR3 nucleotides are TGCGCCAGCAGCTTGACGAGAGGGGGAGCTAAGGAAGCTTTCTTT. This sequence encodes CASSLTRGGAKEAFF.

This clone occurred a few times. This chain's CDR3 is CAWSDHRFLFGYTF. As DNA, the CDR3 is TGTGCCTGGAGTGATCACAGGTTCCTCTTTGGCTACACCTTC. The rearrangement joins TRBV30 to TRBJ1-2; maybe TRBD1 (5 bases). The CDR3 length is 14 residues. V shed 1 base and J shed 7 bases, with 16 bases lying between them. Germline V gene data show CDR1 as GTSNPN and CDR2 as SVGIG (reference sequence).

This rearrangement joins TRBV28 to TRBJ1-3; TRBD1 matches at 11 bases. From germline, CDR1 is MDHEN and CDR2 SYDVKM. CDR3 size: 17 residues. The J segment lost 4 bases and the V segment lost 6 bases, leaving 11 bases of the junction unmatched. The CDR3 here is CASSLPGQGVRGNTIYF. CDR3 DNA: TGTGCCAGCAGCTTGCCGGGACAGGGGGTTCGGGGAAACACCATATATTTT.

V and J are TRBV2 and TRBJ1-2; D gene ambiguous. Germline values: CDR1 SNHLY, CDR2 FYNNEI. The CDR3 covers 15 residues. V gave up 4 bases and J gave up 0 bases, with 12 bases separating them. The CDR3 spells CASSVIGVTNYGYTF. CDR3 DNA sequence: TGTGCCAGCAGTGTAATCGGAGTTACTAACTATGGCTACACCTTC.

As DNA, the CDR3 is TGCAGCGTTGGACAGGGAACTAATGAAAAACTGTTTTTT. It is translated as CSVGQGTNEKLFF. The V gene is TRBV29-1, the J gene TRBJ1-4; 7 nucleotides match TRBD1. The CDR3 runs to 13 residues. Germline assignment: CDR1 SQVTM and CDR2 ANQGSEA. Trimming at V came to 4 bases and at J to 1 base, leaving 0 bases not matched to a gene.